These T cell receptor beta chains were read from a single sample in a study of blood T cell repertoires in COVID-19. Libraries were prepared by immunoSEQ multiplex PCR; TCRdb keeps only in-frame clonotypes and omits some of them. The sample carries thousands of clones, 80% to 90% recorded once. Specimen: peripheral blood. The receptors originated from a human donor in a cohort sampled during active COVID-19. The CDR3 runs from the conserved cysteine through the conserved F or W. D genes are given only for firm matches. Clone size, where shown, is once, few, many, or a class for clones that have expanded.

>once|TRBV27|NA|TRBJ1-1
CASSLLQSTEAFF
TGTGCCAGCAGTTTATTACAGAGCACTGAAGCTTTCTTT
>NA|TRBV28|TRBD2|TRBJ2-1
CASRYLAGVTATTSYNEQFF
TGTGCCAGCAGATATCTAGCGGGGGTAACAGCCACTACATCCTACAATGAGCAGTTCTTC
>NA|TRBV6-5|TRBD1|TRBJ1-5
CASRQGAGDQPQHF
TGTGCCAGCAGACAGGGGGCAGGGGATCAGCCCCAGCATTTT
>NA|TRBV9|TRBD2|TRBJ2-5
CASSFPPEGVAGAPGGRTQYF
TGTGCCAGCAGCTTCCCCCCGGAGGGAGTAGCGGGGGCCCCCGGGGGTCGGACCCAGTACTTC
>NA|TRBV18|NA|TRBJ1-2
CASSPGQGEGYTF
TGTGCCAGCTCACCCGGGCAGGGTGAAGGCTACACCTTC
>NA|TRBV7-2|TRBD2|TRBJ2-5
CASSWGLAGEETQYF
TGTGCCAGCAGCTGGGGACTAGCGGGGGAAGAGACCCAGTACTTC
>NA|TRBV7-6|NA|TRBJ2-1
CASSHREAYNEQFF
TGTGCCAGCAGCCACAGGGAAGCATACAATGAGCAGTTCTTC
>NA|TRBV6-2/TRBV6-3|NA|TRBJ2-1
CASSFTIRDNEQFF
TGTGCCAGCAGTTTCACGATCCGGGACAATGAGCAGTTCTTC
>NA|TRBV28|TRBD1|TRBJ2-6
CASSLRDRGFKGSGANVLTF
TGTGCCAGCAGCCTCCGGGACAGGGGGTTTAAGGGGTCTGGGGCCAACGTCCTGACTTTC
>NA|TRBV6-5|NA|TRBJ1-3
CASSISRSGNTIYF
TGTGCCAGCAGCATCAGTCGCTCTGGAAACACCATATATTTT
>once|TRBV2|TRBD1|TRBJ1-5
CASRGQATSNQPQHF
TGTGCCAGCAGAGGACAGGCCACTAGCAATCAGCCCCAGCATTTT
>few|TRBV7-2|TRBD1|TRBJ2-3
CASSWGQGEEDTQYF
TGTGCCAGCAGCTGGGGACAGGGGGAGGAAGATACGCAGTATTTT
>NA|TRBV9|NA|TRBJ2-1
CASSVGSPGESSYNEQFF
TGTGCCAGCAGCGTAGGGTCCCCGGGGGAAAGCTCCTACAATGAGCAGTTCTTC
>NA|TRBV18|NA|TRBJ2-3
CASSPPSRADTQYF
TGTGCCAGCTCACCACCGAGTAGAGCAGATACGCAGTATTTT
>few|TRBV4-1|NA|TRBJ2-3
CASSQGGTFTDTQYF
TGCGCCAGCAGCCAAGGGGGGACTTTCACAGATACGCAGTATTTT
>NA|TRBV10-3|NA|TRBJ2-7
CAISDQGYEQYF
TGTGCCATCAGTGACCAGGGGTACGAGCAGTACTTC
>NA|TRBV15|NA|TRBJ2-6
CATSSRLKGIVFSGANVLTF
TGTGCCACCAGCAGCCGATTAAAGGGGATAGTCTTCTCTGGGGCCAACGTCCTGACTTTC
>NA|TRBV5-1|TRBD1|TRBJ2-7
CASSPNTGGLTYEQYF
TGCGCCAGCAGCCCCAATACAGGGGGCCTTACCTACGAGCAGTACTTC
>NA|TRBV6-5|NA|TRBJ2-3
CASSSAPVDTQYF
TGTGCCAGCAGTTCCGCCCCGGTGGATACGCAGTATTTT
>NA|TRBV6-5|NA|TRBJ1-5
CASSYAYRSYQPQHF
TGTGCCAGCAGTTACGCGTATAGGAGTTATCAGCCCCAGCATTTT
>NA|TRBV30|NA|TRBJ1-6
CAWSDGGTYNSPLHF
TGTGCCTGGAGTGATGGGGGGACCTATAATTCACCCCTCCACTTT
>NA|TRBV3-1/TRBV3-2|NA|TRBJ2-4
CASSQGGHSKNIQYF
TGTGCCAGCAGCCAAGGGGGGCACAGCAAAAACATTCAGTACTTC
>NA|TRBV5-4|TRBD2|TRBJ2-5
CASSLPGVAGLKTQYF
TGTGCCAGCAGCTTGCCCGGCGTAGCGGGGTTGAAGACCCAGTACTTC
>NA|TRBV5-4|NA|TRBJ1-3
CASSNPAGRGTGNTIYF
TGTGCCAGCAGTAACCCCGCAGGGAGGGGAACTGGAAACACCATATATTTT